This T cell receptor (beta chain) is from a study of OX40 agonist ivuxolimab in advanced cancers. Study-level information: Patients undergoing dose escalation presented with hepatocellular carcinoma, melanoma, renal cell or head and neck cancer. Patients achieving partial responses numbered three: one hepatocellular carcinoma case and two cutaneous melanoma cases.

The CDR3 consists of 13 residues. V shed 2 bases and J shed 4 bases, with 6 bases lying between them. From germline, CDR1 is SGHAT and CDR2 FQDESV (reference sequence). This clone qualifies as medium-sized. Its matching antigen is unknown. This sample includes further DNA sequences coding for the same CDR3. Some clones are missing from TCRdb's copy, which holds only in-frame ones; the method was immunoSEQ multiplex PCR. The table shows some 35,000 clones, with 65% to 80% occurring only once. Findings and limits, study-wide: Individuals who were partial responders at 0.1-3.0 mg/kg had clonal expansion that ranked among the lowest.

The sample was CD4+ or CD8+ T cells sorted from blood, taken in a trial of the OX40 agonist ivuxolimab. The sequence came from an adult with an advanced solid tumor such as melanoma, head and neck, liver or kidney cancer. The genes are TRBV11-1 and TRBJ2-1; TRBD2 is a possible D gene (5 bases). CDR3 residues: CASSLTGYNEQFF. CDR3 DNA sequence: TGTGCCAGCAGCTTAACGGGGTACAATGAGCAGTTCTTC.